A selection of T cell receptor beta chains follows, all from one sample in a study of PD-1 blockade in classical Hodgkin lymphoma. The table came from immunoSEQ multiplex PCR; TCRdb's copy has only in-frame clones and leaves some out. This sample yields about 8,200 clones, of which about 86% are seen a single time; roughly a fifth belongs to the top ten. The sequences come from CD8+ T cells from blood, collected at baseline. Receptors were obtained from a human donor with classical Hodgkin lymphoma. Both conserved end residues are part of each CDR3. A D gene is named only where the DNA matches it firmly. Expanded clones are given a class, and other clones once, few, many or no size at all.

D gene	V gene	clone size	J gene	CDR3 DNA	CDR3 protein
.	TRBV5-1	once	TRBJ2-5	TGCGCCAGCAGCTTGTTACAGGGTATCGACCTATGGGAGCAGTACTTC	CASSLLQGIDLWEQYF
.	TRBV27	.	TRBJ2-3	TGTGCCAGCAATCCGAGCTTCGGCACAGATACGCAGTATTTT	CASNPSFGTDTQYF
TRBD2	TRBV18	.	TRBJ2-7	TGTGCCAGCTCACCTAAGGGACTAGCGGCAACCTACGAGCAGTACTTC	CASSPKGLAATYEQYF
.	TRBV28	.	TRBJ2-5	TGTGCCAGCAGGGGGGCCAGGGTCCTAATCGAAGAGACCCAGTACTTC	CASRGARVLIEETQYF
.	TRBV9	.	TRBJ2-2	TGTGCCAGCAGCGTAGTTCTAGCCGGGGAGCTGTTTTTT	CASSVVLAGELFF
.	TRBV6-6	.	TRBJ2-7	TGTGCCAGCAGTTACTCGAGGCCGGGTTTCTACGAGCAGTACTTC	CASSYSRPGFYEQYF
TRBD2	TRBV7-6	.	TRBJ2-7	TGTGCCAGCAGCTTAGCCGGGGGGTGGTCCTACGAGCAGTACTTC	CASSLAGGWSYEQYF
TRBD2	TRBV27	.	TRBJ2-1	TGTGCCAGCAGTTCGGGGACTAGCGGCTACAATGAGCAGTTCTTC	CASSSGTSGYNEQFF
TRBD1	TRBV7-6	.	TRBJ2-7	TGTGCCAGCAGCTTAGGAGCGGCAGGGGGCTCCTACGAGCAGTACTTC	CASSLGAAGGSYEQYF
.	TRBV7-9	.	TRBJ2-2	TGTGCCAGCAGCTTAGGCTTCGTCGTGAACACCGGGGAGCTGTTTTTT	CASSLGFVVNTGELFF
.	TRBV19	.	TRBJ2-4	TGTGCCAGTACCACGGACAGAAAATTAAACATTCAGTACTTC	CASTTDRKLNIQYF
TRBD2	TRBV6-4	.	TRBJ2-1	TGTGCCAGCAGTGACTCGGCTAGCGGGGGAAATGAGCAGTTCTTC	CASSDSASGGNEQFF
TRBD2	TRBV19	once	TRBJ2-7	TGTGCCAGTAGTTTTCGACTAGCGTCCTACGAGCAGTACTTC	CASSFRLASYEQYF
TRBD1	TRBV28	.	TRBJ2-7	TGTGCCAGCGAACCGGGACAGGGGGCTTACGAGCAGTACTTC	CASEPGQGAYEQYF
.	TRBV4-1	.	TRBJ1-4	TGCGCCAGCAGCCAGTTCGATACCAATGAAAAACTGTTTTTT	CASSQFDTNEKLFF
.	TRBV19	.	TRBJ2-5	TGTGCCAGTAGTTACAGCCAACAAGAGACCCAGTACTTC	CASSYSQQETQYF
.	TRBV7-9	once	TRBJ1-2	TGTGCCAGCAGCCACACAGGGTTGGATGGCTACACCTTC	CASSHTGLDGYTF
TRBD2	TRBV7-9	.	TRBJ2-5	TGTGCCAGCAGCTTAGGTGGACTAGCGGGGCAAGAGACCCAGTACTTC	CASSLGGLAGQETQYF
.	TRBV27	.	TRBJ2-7	TGTGCCAGCAGTTTTTCTAGCTCCTACGAGCAGTACTTC	CASSFSSSYEQYF
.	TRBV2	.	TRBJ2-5	TGTGCCAGCCCCCACATTCGGGAAGAGACCCAGTACTTC	CASPHIREETQYF
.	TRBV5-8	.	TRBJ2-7	TGTGCCAGCAGCTTGGAGGGGTACTACGAGCAGTACTTC	CASSLEGYYEQYF
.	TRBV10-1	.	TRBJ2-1	TGCGCCAGCAGTGACGAGGGGATTTGGAATGAGCAGTTCTTC	CASSDEGIWNEQFF
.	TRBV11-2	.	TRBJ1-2	TGTGCCAGCAGCCGGTGGGTGGAAAATGGCTACACCTTC	CASSRWVENGYTF
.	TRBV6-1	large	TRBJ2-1	TGTGCCAGCAGTTTTTCAGACTGGGGAGGCAATGAGCAGTTCTTC	CASSFSDWGGNEQFF
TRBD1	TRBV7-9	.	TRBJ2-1	TGTGCCAGCAGCTTACTCGGCTGGACAGGGGGCAATGAGCAGTTCTTC	CASSLLGWTGGNEQFF
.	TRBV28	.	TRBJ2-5	TGTGCCAGCAGACTCCCAGGGCGTGAGACCCAGTACTTC	CASRLPGRETQYF
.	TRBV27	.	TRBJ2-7	TGTGCCAGCAGTTTACTTGGGACAAACTCCGCGCCCCCGTTCTACGAGCAGTACTTC	CASSLLGTNSAPPFYEQYF
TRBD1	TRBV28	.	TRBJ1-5	TGTGCCAGCAACCCTACAGGGGTGGGCAATCAGCCCCAGCATTTT	CASNPTGVGNQPQHF
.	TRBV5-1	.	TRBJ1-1	TGCGCCAGCAGCTTGTTGGGGAACACTGAAGCTTTCTTT	CASSLLGNTEAFF
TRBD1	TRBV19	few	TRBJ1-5	TGTGCCAGTAGTCCCAGGACAGGGTTCAGTTTCAATCAGCCCCAGCATTTT	CASSPRTGFSFNQPQHF
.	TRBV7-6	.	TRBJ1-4	TGTGCCAGCAGTCCGCTTCAGGACGTTAGGGGTGAAAAACTGTTTTTT	CASSPLQDVRGEKLFF
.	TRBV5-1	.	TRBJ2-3	TGCGCCAGCAGCTTGGCAGATTTCACAGATACGCAGTATTTT	CASSLADFTDTQYF
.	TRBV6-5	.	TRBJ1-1	TGTGCCAGCAGTCAACAAGTGGGCCGGAGGACTGAAGCTTTCTTT	CASSQQVGRRTEAFF
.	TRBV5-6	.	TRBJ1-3	TGTGCCAGCAGCTTGGGTTCCGGCTCTGGAAACACCATATATTTT	CASSLGSGSGNTIYF
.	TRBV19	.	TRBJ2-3	TGTGCCAGTAGTATCACTACGCTTCTCACAGATACGCAGTATTTT	CASSITTLLTDTQYF
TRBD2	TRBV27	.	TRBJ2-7	TGTGCCAGCAGTTGGGGGGGCTCCTACGAGCAGTACTTC	CASSWGGSYEQYF
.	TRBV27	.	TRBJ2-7	TGTGCCAGCAGTCCCTGGACAGACCCTTCCTACGAGCAGTACTTC	CASSPWTDPSYEQYF
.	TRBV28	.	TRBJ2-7	TGTGCCAGCAGTTTATCAGGGGATCTCGACGCCGAGCAGTACTTC	CASSLSGDLDAEQYF
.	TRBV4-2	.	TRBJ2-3	TGTGCCAGCAGCAGGGGTAGCGGACTCACAGATACGCAGTATTTT	CASSRGSGLTDTQYF
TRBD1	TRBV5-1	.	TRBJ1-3	TGCGCCAGCAGCAGCCGGGACAGTGGAAACACCATATATTTT	CASSSRDSGNTIYF
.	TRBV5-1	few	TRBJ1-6	TGCGCCAGCAGCTTGACGGGCGCCGATAATTCACCCCTCCACTTT	CASSLTGADNSPLHF
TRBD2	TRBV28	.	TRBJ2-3	TGTGCCAGCACCCCCTTAGCGGGAGGGTCAGATACGCAGTATTTT	CASTPLAGGSDTQYF
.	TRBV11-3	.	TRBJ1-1	TGTGCCAGCAGCTTGACAGGGAACACTGAAGCTTTCTTT	CASSLTGNTEAFF
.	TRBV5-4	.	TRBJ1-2	TGTGCCAGCAGCTTGCGGGGCGTTACGGTTGGCTACACCTTC	CASSLRGVTVGYTF
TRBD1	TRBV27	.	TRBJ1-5	TGTGCCAGCAGTTTTACCAAAACCACAGGGGGACGACAGCCCCAGCATTTT	CASSFTKTTGGRQPQHF
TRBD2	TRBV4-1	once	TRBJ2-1	TGCGCCTCGGGACTAGCGGATAACAATGAGCAGTTCTTC	CASGLADNNEQFF
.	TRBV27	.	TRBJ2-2	TGTGCCAGCAGCACCGACTTGAACACCGGGGAGCTGTTTTTT	CASSTDLNTGELFF
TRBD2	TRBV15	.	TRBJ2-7	TGTGCCACCCTGGGGGAGGGCTACGAGCAGTACTTC	CATLGEGYEQYF
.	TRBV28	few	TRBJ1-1	TGTGCCAGCAGTGACTACCCTGAAGCTTTCTTT	CASSDYPEAFF
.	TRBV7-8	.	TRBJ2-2	TGTGCCAGCAGCTTAAGATCTGGCGGGATCACCGGGGAGCTGTTTTTT	CASSLRSGGITGELFF
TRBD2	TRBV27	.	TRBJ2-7	TGTGCCAGCAGTTCAAGACTAGCCTCGATCTCCTACGAGCAGTACTTC	CASSSRLASISYEQYF
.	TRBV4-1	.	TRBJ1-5	TGCGCCAGCAGCCAAGTCGCCTCCAGCTCAGCGGATCAGCCCCAGCATTTT	CASSQVASSSADQPQHF
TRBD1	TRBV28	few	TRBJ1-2	TGTGCCAGCAGCCCCGGGACAGGGTACCCAGCTGTCACCTTC	CASSPGTGYPAVTF
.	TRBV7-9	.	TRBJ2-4	TGTGCCAGCAGGAGTACACAAAACATTCAGTACTTC	CASRSTQNIQYF
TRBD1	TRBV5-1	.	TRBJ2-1	TGCGCCAGCAGCTGGAATCCGACAGGGGTGGACAATGAGCAGTTCTTC	CASSWNPTGVDNEQFF